This T cell receptor (beta chain) was sequenced during a study of read filtering for tumor transcriptome and immune sequencing. Molecular barcoded adaptors covering alpha/delta and beta/gamma chains were used on approximately 400 ng RNA. One entry per CDR3 protein, called by TCRdb with MiXCR from the reads. Among 57,000 or so distinct CDR3 sequences listed, around 18% were seen once. There are many counts of this clonotype. This CDR3 is 17 amino acids long. The germline V gene has CDR1 SGHTA and CDR2 FQGTGA. After removal of 5 bases from V and 4 bases from J, the junction contained 13 bases not matched to a gene.

Material: a population of CD138-negative cells sorted from bone marrow. The clonotype comes from a donor aged 40 or over with multiple myeloma. V gene TRBV7-3 combines with J gene TRBJ2-2, with 7 nucleotides matching TRBD1. The chain's CDR3 is CASSATGATGATGELFF. CDR3 sequence (DNA): TGTGCCAGCAGCGCCACAGGGGCGACCGGAGCCACCGGGGAGCTGTTTTTT.